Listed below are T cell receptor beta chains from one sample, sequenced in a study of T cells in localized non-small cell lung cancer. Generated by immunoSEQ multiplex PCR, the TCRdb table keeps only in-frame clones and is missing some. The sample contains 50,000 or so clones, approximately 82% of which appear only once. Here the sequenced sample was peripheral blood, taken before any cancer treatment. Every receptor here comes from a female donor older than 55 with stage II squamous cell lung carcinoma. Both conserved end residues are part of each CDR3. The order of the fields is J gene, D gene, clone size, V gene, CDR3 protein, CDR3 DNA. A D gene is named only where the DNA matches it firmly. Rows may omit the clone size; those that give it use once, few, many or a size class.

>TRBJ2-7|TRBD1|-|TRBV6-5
CASSYSVGQGVYEQYF
TGTGCCAGCAGTTACTCGGTTGGACAGGGGGTCTACGAGCAGTACTTC
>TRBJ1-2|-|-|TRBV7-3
CASSPRQAGGYTF
TGTGCCAGCAGCCCCCGGCAGGCAGGAGGCTACACCTTC
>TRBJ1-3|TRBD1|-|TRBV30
CAWNPFGQAPGNTIYF
TGTGCCTGGAATCCATTTGGACAGGCCCCTGGAAACACCATATATTTT
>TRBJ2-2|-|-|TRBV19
CASNPRQGGTGELFF
TGTGCCAGTAACCCGCGGCAGGGAGGCACCGGGGAGCTGTTTTTT
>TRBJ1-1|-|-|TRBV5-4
CASRSWGQTEAFF
TGTGCCAGCAGGTCCTGGGGTCAGACTGAAGCTTTCTTT
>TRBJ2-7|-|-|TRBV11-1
CASSGRYEQYF
TGTGCCAGCAGCGGACGTTACGAGCAGTACTTC
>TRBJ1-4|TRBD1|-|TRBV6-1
CASRSQGGGEKLFF
TGTGCCAGCAGATCCCAGGGGGGCGGTGAAAAACTGTTTTTT
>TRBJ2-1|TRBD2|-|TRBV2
CASSEARGGGNEQFF
TGTGCCAGCAGTGAAGCGCGGGGGGGAGGCAATGAGCAGTTCTTC
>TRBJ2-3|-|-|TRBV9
CASSALPGPDTQYF
TGTGCCAGCAGCGCCTTACCAGGGCCAGATACGCAGTATTTT
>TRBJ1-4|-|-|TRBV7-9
CASSLRGDLNEKLFF
TGTGCCAGCAGCTTAAGGGGGGACCTAAATGAAAAACTGTTTTTT
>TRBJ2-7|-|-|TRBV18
CASTLDKSSYEQYF
TGTGCCAGCACGCTGGACAAGAGCTCCTACGAGCAGTACTTC
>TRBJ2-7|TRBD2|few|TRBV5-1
CASSLAGGAAYEQYF
TGCGCCAGCAGCTTGGCCGGGGGGGCAGCCTACGAGCAGTACTTC
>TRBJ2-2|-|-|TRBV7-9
CASSPSNRVTGELFF
TGTGCCAGCAGCCCTAGTAACAGGGTCACCGGGGAGCTGTTTTTT
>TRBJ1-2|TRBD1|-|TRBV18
CASSQGTANYGYTF
TGTGCCAGCTCACAAGGGACAGCGAACTATGGCTACACCTTC
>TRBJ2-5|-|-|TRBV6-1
CASSEVGETQYF
TGTGCCAGCAGTGAGGTGGGGGAGACCCAGTACTTC
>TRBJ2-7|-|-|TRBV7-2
CASSFRERGEQYF
TGTGCCAGCAGCTTTCGGGAAAGAGGCGAGCAGTACTTC
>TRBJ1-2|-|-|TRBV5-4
CASSSKVDYGYTF
TGTGCCAGCAGCTCCAAGGTTGACTATGGCTACACCTTC
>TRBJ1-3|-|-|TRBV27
CASSSLEGNTIYF
TGTGCCAGCAGTAGTCTCGAGGGAAACACCATATATTTT
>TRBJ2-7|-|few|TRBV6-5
CASSSFGSRAGEQYF
TGTGCCAGCAGTTCCTTCGGGAGCAGGGCTGGCGAGCAGTACTTC
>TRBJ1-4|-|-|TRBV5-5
CASSSLRSDEKLFF
TGTGCCAGCAGCTCTCTCCGCTCGGATGAAAAACTGTTTTTT
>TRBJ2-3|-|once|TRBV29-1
CSALRDNTDTQYF
TGCAGCGCCCTCCGGGACAACACAGATACGCAGTATTTT
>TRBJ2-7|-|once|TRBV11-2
CASSLGRGPYEQYF
TGTGCCAGCAGCTTAGGCAGGGGCCCCTACGAGCAGTACTTC
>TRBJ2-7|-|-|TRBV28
CASSLPGAQYEQYF
TGTGCCAGCAGTTTACCCGGGGCTCAATACGAGCAGTACTTC
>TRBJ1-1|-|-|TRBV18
CASSPSEGAYTEAFF
TGTGCCAGCTCACCAAGTGAAGGGGCTTATACTGAAGCTTTCTTT
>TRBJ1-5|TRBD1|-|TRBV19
CASSPQQGTRNQPQHF
TGTGCCAGTAGTCCTCAACAGGGGACGCGGAATCAGCCCCAGCATTTT
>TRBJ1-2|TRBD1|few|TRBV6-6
CASSSSRTGEINGYTF
TGTGCCAGCAGTTCCTCTCGGACAGGGGAAATTAATGGCTACACCTTC
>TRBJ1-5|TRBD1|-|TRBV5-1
CASSWGTGVGRPQHF
TGCGCCAGCAGCTGGGGGACAGGGGTCGGGCGGCCCCAGCATTTT
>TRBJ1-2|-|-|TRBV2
CASLKGANYGYTF
TGTGCCTCCCTAAAGGGAGCTAACTATGGCTACACCTTC
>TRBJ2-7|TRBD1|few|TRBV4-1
CASSQVGQGDEQYF
TGCGCCAGCAGCCAAGTCGGACAGGGGGACGAGCAGTACTTC
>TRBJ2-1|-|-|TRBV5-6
CASSFRVRYNEQFF
TGTGCCAGCAGCTTCAGGGTTCGCTACAATGAGCAGTTCTTC
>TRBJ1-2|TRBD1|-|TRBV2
CATGQGGGYGYTF
TGTGCCACCGGACAGGGGGGGGGCTATGGCTACACCTTC
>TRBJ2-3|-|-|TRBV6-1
CAALKVETDTQYF
TGTGCCGCCCTGAAGGTCGAAACAGATACGCAGTATTTT
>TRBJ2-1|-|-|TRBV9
CASSESPGGLYNEQFF
TGTGCCAGCAGCGAAAGCCCCGGGGGTCTTTACAATGAGCAGTTCTTC
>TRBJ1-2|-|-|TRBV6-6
CASNELPQGSYGYTF
TGTGCCAGCAACGAGCTCCCTCAGGGGAGCTATGGCTACACCTTC
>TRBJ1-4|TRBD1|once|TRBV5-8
CASSPGTGNEKLFF
TGTGCCAGCAGTCCCGGGACAGGGAATGAAAAACTGTTTTTT
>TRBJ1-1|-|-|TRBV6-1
CASSVGLGRGNTEAFF
TGTGCCAGCAGTGTAGGTTTAGGGCGGGGGAACACTGAAGCTTTCTTT
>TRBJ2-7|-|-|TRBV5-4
CASSLAGGASSYEQYF
TGTGCCAGCAGCTTGGCGGGCGGGGCCAGCTCCTACGAGCAGTACTTC
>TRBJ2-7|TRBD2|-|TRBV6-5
CASSHLAGGSYEQYF
TGTGCCAGCAGCCACCTAGCGGGGGGCTCGTACGAGCAGTACTTC
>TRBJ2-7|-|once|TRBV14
CASSPWSRNYEQYF
TGTGCCAGCAGCCCATGGAGTCGAAACTACGAGCAGTACTTC
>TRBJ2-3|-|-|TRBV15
CATSRGTSTDTQYF
TGTGCCACCAGCAGAGGCACCTCCACAGATACGCAGTATTTT
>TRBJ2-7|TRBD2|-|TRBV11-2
CASTSRGLGVAEQYF
TGTGCCAGCACTTCTAGGGGACTAGGTGTTGCCGAGCAGTACTTC
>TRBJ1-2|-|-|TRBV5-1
CASSLGQRGYTF
TGCGCCAGCAGCCTAGGACAGCGGGGCTACACCTTC
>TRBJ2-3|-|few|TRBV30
CAWSSGEGADTQYF
TGTGCCTGGAGCTCCGGGGAAGGCGCAGATACGCAGTATTTT
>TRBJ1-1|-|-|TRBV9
CASSVGGRGTEAFF
TGTGCCAGCAGCGTAGGAGGCAGGGGAACTGAAGCTTTCTTT
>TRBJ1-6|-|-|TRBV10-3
CAISENRLDYNSPLHF
TGTGCCATCAGTGAAAACAGACTAGACTATAATTCACCCCTCCACTTT
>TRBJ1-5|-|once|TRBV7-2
CASSSTRINQPQHF
TGTGCCAGCAGCTCGACCAGGATCAATCAGCCCCAGCATTTT
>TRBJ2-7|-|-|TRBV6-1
CASSAGAGEQYF
TGTGCCAGCAGTGCTGGCGCGGGGGAGCAGTACTTC
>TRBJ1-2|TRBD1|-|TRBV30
CAWSRNLDREYLGYTF
TGTGCCTGGAGTAGAAATCTAGACAGGGAGTATCTTGGCTACACCTTC